Listed below are T cell receptor beta chains from one sample, sequenced in a study of blood T cell repertoires in COVID-19. Sequencing was performed with immunoSEQ multiplex PCR; in TCRdb, only in-frame clones are kept and a portion is missing. The data hold 320,000 or so clones, with 85% observed a single time. Sequencing was done on a sample of PBMCs or T cells enriched from blood (not recorded which). All receptors come from a woman under 40 who had been exposed to COVID-19. CDR3s include the opening cysteine and the closing phenylalanine or tryptophan. The D gene is left open where the match is weak. Only some rows state a clone size, as once, few, many or a class for expanded clones.

clone size,D gene,J gene,V gene,CDR3 DNA,CDR3 protein
-,TRBD1,TRBJ2-1,TRBV10-1,TGCGCCAGCAGTGAGTCTAGGGGGCACGGCGGTGAGCAGTTCTTC,CASSESRGHGGEQFF
-,TRBD1,TRBJ2-6,TRBV5-4,TGTGCCAGCAGCAGACAGGGAAATTCTGGGGCCAACGTCCTGACTTTC,CASSRQGNSGANVLTF
-,TRBD1,TRBJ2-5,TRBV9,TGTGCCAGCAGCGTCCAGGGGGCCAGAAACCAAGAGACCCAGTACTTC,CASSVQGARNQETQYF
-,-,TRBJ2-7,TRBV6-2/TRBV6-3,TGTGCCAGCAGTTACTCGAGGGCGTACGAGCAGTACTTC,CASSYSRAYEQYF
-,-,TRBJ1-4,TRBV7-9,TGTGCCAGCAGCTTAGGAGAGCGACAGTTTAATGAAAAACTGTTTTTT,CASSLGERQFNEKLFF
-,TRBD2,TRBJ2-3,TRBV4-1,TGCGCCAGCAGCCAACGAGCGGGGGCTAGCACAGATACGCAGTATTTT,CASSQRAGASTDTQYF
-,-,TRBJ1-3,TRBV4-3,TGCGCCAGCAGCCAGCATACAGCTGGAAACACCATATATTTT,CASSQHTAGNTIYF
-,TRBD2,TRBJ2-1,TRBV7-2,TGTGCCAGCAGCTTAGTCTTGCGGGGGGTCGGTGAGCAGTTCTTC,CASSLVLRGVGEQFF
-,TRBD2,TRBJ2-5,TRBV2,TGTGCCAGCAGTTCCGGGACTAGCGGGAGGGCCCACAGAGAGACCCAGTACTTC,CASSSGTSGRAHRETQYF
-,TRBD2,TRBJ2-7,TRBV6-2/TRBV6-3,TGTGCCAGCAGTGGGGGACTAGCGGGTTCCTACGAGCAGTACTTC,CASSGGLAGSYEQYF
-,-,TRBJ1-4,TRBV13,TGTGCCAGCAGCTTACGTGAAAAACTGTTTTTT,CASSLREKLFF
-,-,TRBJ1-1,TRBV19,TGTGCCAGTAGTCTAGGGACACCGCCGGAAGCTTTCTTT,CASSLGTPPEAFF
-,-,TRBJ2-7,TRBV7-9,TGTGCCAGCAGCTTTCCGAGCTCCTACGAGCAGTACTTC,CASSFPSSYEQYF
-,TRBD1,TRBJ2-5,TRBV12-5,TGTGCTAGTGGTTCGACAGGGGCCCTTTCAGAGACCCAGTACTTC,CASGSTGALSETQYF
-,TRBD1,TRBJ1-2,TRBV6-5,TGTGCCAGCAGCCCCGGGACAGGGGGACGTGGTGGCTACACCTTC,CASSPGTGGRGGYTF
once,-,TRBJ1-6,TRBV6-5,TGTGCCAGCAGACCCCCCAGGGGTGATAATTCACCCCTCCACTTT,CASRPPRGDNSPLHF
-,-,TRBJ1-2,TRBV12-3/TRBV12-4,TGTGCCAGCAGTTTGGGTGAGGTCTATGGCTACACCTTC,CASSLGEVYGYTF
-,-,TRBJ2-1,TRBV9,TGTGCCAGCAGCGTCCTAGGGGGGGCCTCCTCCTACAATGAGCAGTTCTTC,CASSVLGGASSYNEQFF
-,-,TRBJ2-6,TRBV27,TGTGCCAGCAGTTTACGGAGCTCTGGGGCCAACGTCCTGACTTTC,CASSLRSSGANVLTF
-,-,TRBJ2-3,TRBV6-2/TRBV6-3,TGTGCCAGCAGTCTCGCGGCGGATACGCAGTATTTT,CASSLAADTQYF
many,-,TRBJ1-5,TRBV12-3/TRBV12-4,TGTGCCAGCAGGGGAGTAAATCAGCCCCAGCATTTT,CASRGVNQPQHF
many,-,TRBJ2-2,TRBV27,TGTGCCAGCAGTCCGCGGTACACCGGGGAGCTGTTTTTT,CASSPRYTGELFF
-,TRBD1,TRBJ1-4,TRBV28,TGTGCCAGCAGTTTAGACCGGGACAGGGATGAAAAACTGTTTTTT,CASSLDRDRDEKLFF
-,-,TRBJ1-4,TRBV10-3,TGTGCCATCAGTGAAGGGCAGGGTAATGAAAAACTGTTTTTT,CAISEGQGNEKLFF
-,TRBD1,TRBJ1-1,TRBV4-2,TGTGCCAGCAGCCAAGGACAGGGCAACACTGAAGCTTTCTTT,CASSQGQGNTEAFF
-,TRBD1,TRBJ1-2,TRBV19,TGTGCCAGTATCCTACGGGACAGGGAGGAAGATGGCTACACCTTC,CASILRDREEDGYTF
-,TRBD1,TRBJ1-1,TRBV19,TGTGCCAGTAGTTTTTTACAGGGGGCGCCCACTGAAGCTTTCTTT,CASSFLQGAPTEAFF
-,-,TRBJ1-1,TRBV3-1/TRBV3-2,TGTGCCAGCAGCCAAGCGCGTGTCACTGAAGCTTTCTTT,CASSQARVTEAFF
-,-,TRBJ1-2,TRBV27,TGTGCCAGCAGTTATTTGATGACAGCGGGAAACTATGGCTACACCTTC,CASSYLMTAGNYGYTF
-,TRBD2,TRBJ2-5,TRBV30,TGTGCCTGGAGTGGGACTAGCGGGAGGTCTATGGAGACCCAGTACTTC,CAWSGTSGRSMETQYF
-,TRBD1,TRBJ1-1,TRBV2,TGTGCCAGCGCGGACAGGGCCGCTTTCTTT,CASADRAAFF
-,-,TRBJ2-1,TRBV2,TGTGCCAGCAGTGTATCGGACATGGTACAGTTCTTC,CASSVSDMVQFF
-,TRBD2,TRBJ2-5,TRBV9,TGTGCCAGCAGCACTAGCGGGGGGGCCGAGACCCAGTACTTC,CASSTSGGAETQYF
-,-,TRBJ1-1,TRBV7-2,TGTGCCAGCAGCTTGGTCGCAGGGAGGTTTAGGGGCACTGAAGCTTTCTTT,CASSLVAGRFRGTEAFF
few,-,TRBJ2-1,TRBV5-8,TGTGCCAGCAGCCCCCTACTAGCCTCCTACAATGAGCAGTTCTTC,CASSPLLASYNEQFF
-,TRBD1,TRBJ1-2,TRBV11-2,TGTGCCAGCAGCTCCGGGACAGGGACCGGCTACACCTTC,CASSSGTGTGYTF
-,TRBD1,TRBJ2-7,TRBV28,TGTGCCAGCAGTTCAATCACAGGGGTCTCCTACGAGCAGTACTTC,CASSSITGVSYEQYF
-,-,TRBJ2-2,TRBV18,TGTGCCAGCTCAAGGGGGATACGTGGAACCGGGGAGCTGTTTTTT,CASSRGIRGTGELFF
-,TRBD1,TRBJ1-1,TRBV5-5,TGTGCCAGCAGACCCGGACAGGGGGCAGGGACTGAAGCTTTCTTT,CASRPGQGAGTEAFF
-,-,TRBJ1-6,TRBV10-3,TGTGCCATCAGGAGCCCACAGCTTAATAATTCACCCCTCCACTTT,CAIRSPQLNNSPLHF
-,-,TRBJ1-5,TRBV19,TGTGCCAGTAGTTTGCGGGGGCGAGGGGCCCTCAATCAGCCCCAGCATTTT,CASSLRGRGALNQPQHF
-,TRBD2,TRBJ2-1,TRBV7-2,TGTGCCAGCAGCTCGGGGGGAGGGCCTAATGAGCAGTTCTTC,CASSSGGGPNEQFF